Described below is a single TCR beta chain sequence and its context. Its target is not known. The sample is drawn from a study of response to subunit inactivated influenza vaccine. Study-wide results and limits: Each seasonal flu vaccination may recruit only limited new T cells, authors suggested.

TCRdb reprocessed the RT-PCR reads via MiXCR and lists one record per CDR3 protein. The profile shows about 780,000 distinct CDR3 sequences, around 20% of them singletons. The V end was cut by 0 bases, the J end by 4 bases, with 14 bases between. Germline V gives CDR1 SGDLS, CDR2 YYNGEE. The CDR3 loop spans 15 amino acids. Sequenced material: PBMCs from blood, taken 5 days after vaccination. The chain joins TRBV9 to TRBJ2-7, with a possible D match to TRBD1 (7 bases). The sequence was collected from a man in his forties or fifties who received an inactivated influenza vaccine. The CDR3 protein is CASSVAWGDRYEQYF. DNA for the CDR3: TGTGCCAGCAGCGTAGCTTGGGGGGACAGATACGAGCAGTACTTC.